This TCR beta chain was observed in a study of post-analysis software for immune sequencing data. cDNA libraries of TCR beta carried unique molecular identifiers. TCRdb passed the PCR reads through MiXCR, listing each CDR3 protein once. This sample has roughly 400,000 distinct CDR3 sequences, with 35% to 45% found just once. This clonotype was observed a few times. Sequencing used blood. The TCR comes from a girl aged 2-9 years with multiple sclerosis.

Written as DNA, the CDR3 is TGTGCCAGCAGCCAAGACAAGGGTCGACCTTACAATGAGCAGTTCTTC. Translating it yields CASSQDKGRPYNEQFF. The rearrangement joins TRBV14 to TRBJ2-1; no firm D call. Trimming left V 0 bases short and J 4 bases short, with 13 bases between. Germline CDR1 and CDR2: SGHDN and FVKESK. This CDR3 region has 16 residues. Combining the CDR3 with reference TRBV14 and TRBJ2-1 gives the whole variable domain EAGVTQFPSHSVIEKGQTVTLRCDPISGHDNLYWYRRVMGKEIKFLLHFVKESKQDESGMPNNRFLAERTGGTYSTLKVQPAELEDSGVYFCASSQDKGRPYNEQFFGPGTRLTVL.